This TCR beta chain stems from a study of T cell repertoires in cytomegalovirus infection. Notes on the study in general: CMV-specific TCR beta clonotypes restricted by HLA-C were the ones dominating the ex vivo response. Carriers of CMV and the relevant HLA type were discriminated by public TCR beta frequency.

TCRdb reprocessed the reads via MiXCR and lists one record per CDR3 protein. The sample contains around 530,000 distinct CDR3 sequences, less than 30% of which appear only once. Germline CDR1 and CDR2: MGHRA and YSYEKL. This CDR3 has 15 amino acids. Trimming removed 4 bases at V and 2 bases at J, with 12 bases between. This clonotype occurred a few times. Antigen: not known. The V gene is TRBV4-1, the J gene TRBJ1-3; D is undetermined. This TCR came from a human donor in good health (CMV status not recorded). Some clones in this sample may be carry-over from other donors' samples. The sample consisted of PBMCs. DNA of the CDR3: TGCGCCAGCAGCCCGGGCCGAAACCCTGGAAACACCATATATTTT. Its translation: CASSPGRNPGNTIYF.